This T cell receptor beta chain was observed in a study of T cell responses to AZD1222 COVID-19 vaccine. The V end was cut by 6 bases, the J end by 7 bases, with 10 bases between. There are 12 residues in the CDR3. Germline CDR1 is SNHLY and CDR2 is FYNNEI. The data were produced by immunoSEQ multiplex PCR, yet TCRdb's version contains in-frame clones alone and is incomplete. The sample has about 140,000 clones; approximately 91% are singletons. The source material was peripheral blood, sampled 28 days after the second dose of the MenACWY control vaccine. The sequence was collected from an adult who received the MenACWY meningococcal vaccine as a control. V and J are TRBV2 and TRBJ2-1, with a weak D call TRBD1 (7 bases). The CDR3 nucleotides read TGTGCCAGCAGGCCAGGGGGGAATGAGCAGTTCTTC. Its protein product is CASRPGGNEQFF.